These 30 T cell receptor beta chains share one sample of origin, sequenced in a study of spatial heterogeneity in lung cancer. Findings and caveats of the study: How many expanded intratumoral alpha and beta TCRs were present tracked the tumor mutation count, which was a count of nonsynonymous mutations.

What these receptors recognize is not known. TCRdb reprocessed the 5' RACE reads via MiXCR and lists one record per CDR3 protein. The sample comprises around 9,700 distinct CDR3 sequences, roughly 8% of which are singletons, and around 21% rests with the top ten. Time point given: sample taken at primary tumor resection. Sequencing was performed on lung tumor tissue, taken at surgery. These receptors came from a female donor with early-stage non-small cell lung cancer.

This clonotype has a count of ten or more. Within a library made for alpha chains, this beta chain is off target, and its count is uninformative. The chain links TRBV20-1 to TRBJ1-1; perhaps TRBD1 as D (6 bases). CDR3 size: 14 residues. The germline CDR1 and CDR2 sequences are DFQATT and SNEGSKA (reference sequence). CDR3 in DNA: TGCAGCATTGGAGACAGGCAACGACACACTGAAGCTTTCTTT. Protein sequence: CSIGDRQRHTEAFF.

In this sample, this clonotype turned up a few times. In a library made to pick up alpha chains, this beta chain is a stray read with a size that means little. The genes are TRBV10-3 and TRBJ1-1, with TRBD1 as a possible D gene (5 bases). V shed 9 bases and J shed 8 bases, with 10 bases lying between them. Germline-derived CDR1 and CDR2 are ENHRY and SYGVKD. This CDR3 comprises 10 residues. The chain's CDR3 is CAIGHREAFF. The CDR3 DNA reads TGTGCCATAGGACACAGGGAAGCTTTCTTT.

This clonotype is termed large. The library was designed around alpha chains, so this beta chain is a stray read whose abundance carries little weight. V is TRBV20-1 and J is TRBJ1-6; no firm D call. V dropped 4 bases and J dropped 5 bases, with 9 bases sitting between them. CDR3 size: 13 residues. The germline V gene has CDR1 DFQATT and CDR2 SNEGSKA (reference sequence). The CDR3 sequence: CSAIDRHNSPLHF. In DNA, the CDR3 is TGCAGTGCTATAGATCGGCATAATTCACCCCTCCACTTT.

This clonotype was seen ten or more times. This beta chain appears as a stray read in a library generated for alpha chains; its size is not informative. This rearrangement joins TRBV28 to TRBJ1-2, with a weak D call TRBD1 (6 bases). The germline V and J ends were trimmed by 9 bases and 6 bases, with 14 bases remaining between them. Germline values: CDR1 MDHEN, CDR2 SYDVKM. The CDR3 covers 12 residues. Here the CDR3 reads CASFTGFDGYTF. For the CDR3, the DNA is TGTGCCAGTTTTACAGGGTTCGATGGCTACACCTTC.

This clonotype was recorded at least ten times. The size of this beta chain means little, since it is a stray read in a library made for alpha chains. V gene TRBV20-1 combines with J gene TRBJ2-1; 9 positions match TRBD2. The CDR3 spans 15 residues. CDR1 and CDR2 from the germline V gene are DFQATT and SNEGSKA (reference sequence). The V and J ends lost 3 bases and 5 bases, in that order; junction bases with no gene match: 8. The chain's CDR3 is CSASRSGGTNNEQFF. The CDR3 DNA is TGCAGTGCTAGTAGGAGCGGGGGGACCAACAATGAGCAGTTCTTC.

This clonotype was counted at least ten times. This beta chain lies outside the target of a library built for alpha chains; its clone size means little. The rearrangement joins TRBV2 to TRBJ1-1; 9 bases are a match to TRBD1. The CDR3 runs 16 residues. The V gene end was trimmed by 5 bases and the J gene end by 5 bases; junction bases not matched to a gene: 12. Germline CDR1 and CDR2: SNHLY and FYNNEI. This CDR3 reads CASSLDRGAVGTEAFF. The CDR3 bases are TGTGCCAGCAGTCTGGACAGGGGCGCTGTAGGGACTGAAGCTTTCTTT.

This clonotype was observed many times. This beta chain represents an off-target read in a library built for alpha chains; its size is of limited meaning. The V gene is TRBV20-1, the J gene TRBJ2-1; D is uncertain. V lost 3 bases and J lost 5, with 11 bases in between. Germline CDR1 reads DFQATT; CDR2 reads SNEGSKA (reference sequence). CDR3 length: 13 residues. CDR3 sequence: CSASRQFDNEQFF. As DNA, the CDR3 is TGCAGTGCTAGTCGTCAATTCGACAATGAGCAGTTCTTC.

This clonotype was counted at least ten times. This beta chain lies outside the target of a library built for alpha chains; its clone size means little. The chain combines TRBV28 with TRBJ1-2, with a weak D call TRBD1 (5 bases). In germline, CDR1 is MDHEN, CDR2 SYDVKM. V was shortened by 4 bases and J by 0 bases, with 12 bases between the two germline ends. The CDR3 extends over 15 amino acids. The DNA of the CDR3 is TGTGCCAGCAGTTCCGGGACTGCCGCTAACTATGGCTACACCTTC. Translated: CASSSGTAANYGYTF.

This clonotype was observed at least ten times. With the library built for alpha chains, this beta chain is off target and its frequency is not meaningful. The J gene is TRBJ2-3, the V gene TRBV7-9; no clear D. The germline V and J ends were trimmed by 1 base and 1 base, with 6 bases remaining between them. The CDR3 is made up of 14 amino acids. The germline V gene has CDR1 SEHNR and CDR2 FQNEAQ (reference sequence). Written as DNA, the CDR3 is TGTGCCAGCAGCTTAGGATGGGGCACAGATACGCAGTATTTT. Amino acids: CASSLGWGTDTQYF.

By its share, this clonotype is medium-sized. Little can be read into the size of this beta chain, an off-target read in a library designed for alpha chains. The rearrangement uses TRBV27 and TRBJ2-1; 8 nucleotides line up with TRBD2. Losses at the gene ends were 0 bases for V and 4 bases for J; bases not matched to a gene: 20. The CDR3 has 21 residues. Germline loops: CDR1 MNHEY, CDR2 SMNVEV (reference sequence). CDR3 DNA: TGTGCCAGCAGTTTATCTAATATCCCGTTATCCGGGACTAGACGATACAATGAGCAGTTCTTC. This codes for CASSLSNIPLSGTRRYNEQFF.

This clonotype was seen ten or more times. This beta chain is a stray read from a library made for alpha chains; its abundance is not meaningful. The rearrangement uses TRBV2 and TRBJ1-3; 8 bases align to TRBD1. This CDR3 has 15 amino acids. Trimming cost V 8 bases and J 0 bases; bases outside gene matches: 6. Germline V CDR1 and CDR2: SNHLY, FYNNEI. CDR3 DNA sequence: TGTGCCAGCTCGACAGGGGCCTTCTCTGGAAACACCATATATTTT. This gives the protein CASSTGAFSGNTIYF.

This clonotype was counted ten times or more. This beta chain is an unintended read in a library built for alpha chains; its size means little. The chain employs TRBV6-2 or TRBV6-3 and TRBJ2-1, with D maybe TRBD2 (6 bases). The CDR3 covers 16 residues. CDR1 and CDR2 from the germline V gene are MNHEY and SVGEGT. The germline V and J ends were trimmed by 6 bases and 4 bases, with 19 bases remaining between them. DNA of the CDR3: TGTGCCAGCAGCTCAAGAAGAGGGAGGTCATACAATGAGCAGTTCTTC. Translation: CASSSRRGRSYNEQFF.

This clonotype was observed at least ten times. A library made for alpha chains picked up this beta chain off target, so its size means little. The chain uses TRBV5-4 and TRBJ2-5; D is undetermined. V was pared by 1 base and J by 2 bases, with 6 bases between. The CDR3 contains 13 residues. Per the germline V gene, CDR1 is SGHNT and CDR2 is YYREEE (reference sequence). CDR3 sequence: CASSLRSQETQYF. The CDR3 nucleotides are TGTGCCAGCAGCTTGCGGTCACAAGAGACCCAGTACTTC.

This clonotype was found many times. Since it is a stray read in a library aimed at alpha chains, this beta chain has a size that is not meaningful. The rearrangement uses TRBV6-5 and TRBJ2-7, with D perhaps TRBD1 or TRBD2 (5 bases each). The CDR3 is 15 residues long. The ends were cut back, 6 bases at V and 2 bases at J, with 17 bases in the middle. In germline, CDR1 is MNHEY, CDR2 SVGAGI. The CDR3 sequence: CASRLDSLGAYEQYF. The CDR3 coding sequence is TGTGCCAGCAGACTTGACAGCCTCGGGGCCTACGAGCAGTACTTC.

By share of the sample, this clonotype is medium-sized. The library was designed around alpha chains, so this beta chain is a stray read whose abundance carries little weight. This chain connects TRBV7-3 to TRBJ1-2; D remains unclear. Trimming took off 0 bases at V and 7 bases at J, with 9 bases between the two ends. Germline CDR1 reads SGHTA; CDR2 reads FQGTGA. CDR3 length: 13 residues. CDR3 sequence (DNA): TGTGCCAGCAGCTTAACGGGCGGGAGTGGCTACACCTTC. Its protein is CASSLTGGSGYTF.

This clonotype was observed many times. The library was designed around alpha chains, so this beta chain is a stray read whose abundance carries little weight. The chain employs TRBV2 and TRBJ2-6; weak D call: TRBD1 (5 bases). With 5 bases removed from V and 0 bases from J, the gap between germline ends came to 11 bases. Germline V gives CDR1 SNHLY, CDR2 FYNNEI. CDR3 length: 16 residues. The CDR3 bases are TGTGCCAGCAGTCCCGACAGCTACTCTGGGGCCAACGTCCTGACTTTC. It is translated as CASSPDSYSGANVLTF.

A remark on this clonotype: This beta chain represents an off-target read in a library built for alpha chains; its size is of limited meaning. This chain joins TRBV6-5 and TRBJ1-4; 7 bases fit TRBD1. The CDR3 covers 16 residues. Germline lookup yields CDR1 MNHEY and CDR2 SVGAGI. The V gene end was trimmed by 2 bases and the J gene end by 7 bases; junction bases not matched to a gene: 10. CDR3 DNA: TGTGCCAGCAGTTACCCTAGGGGGCGCGGGAGTGAAAAACTGTTTTTT. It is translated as CASSYPRGRGSEKLFF.

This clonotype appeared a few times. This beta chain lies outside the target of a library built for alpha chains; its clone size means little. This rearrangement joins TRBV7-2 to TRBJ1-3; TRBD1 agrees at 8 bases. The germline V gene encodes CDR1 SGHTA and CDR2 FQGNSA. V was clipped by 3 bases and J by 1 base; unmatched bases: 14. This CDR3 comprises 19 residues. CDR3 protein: CASSFGAQGADYSGNTIYF. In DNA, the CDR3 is TGTGCCAGCAGCTTCGGGGCTCAGGGGGCAGACTATTCTGGAAACACCATATATTTT.

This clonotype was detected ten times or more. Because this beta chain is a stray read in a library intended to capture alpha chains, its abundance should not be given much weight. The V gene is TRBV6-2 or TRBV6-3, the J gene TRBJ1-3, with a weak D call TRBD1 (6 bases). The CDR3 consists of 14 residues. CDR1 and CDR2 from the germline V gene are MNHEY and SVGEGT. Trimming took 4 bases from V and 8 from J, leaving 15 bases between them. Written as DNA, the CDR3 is TGTGCCAGCAGTTCGACAGGAAGTTGGGACACCATATATTTT. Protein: CASSSTGSWDTIYF.

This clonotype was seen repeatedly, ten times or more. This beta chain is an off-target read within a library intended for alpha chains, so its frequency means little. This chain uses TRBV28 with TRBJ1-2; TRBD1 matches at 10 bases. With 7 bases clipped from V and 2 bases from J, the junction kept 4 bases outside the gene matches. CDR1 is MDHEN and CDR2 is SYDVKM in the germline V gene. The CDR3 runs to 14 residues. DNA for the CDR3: TGTGCCAGCAAGACAGGGGGCCTAAACTATGGCTACACCTTC. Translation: CASKTGGLNYGYTF.

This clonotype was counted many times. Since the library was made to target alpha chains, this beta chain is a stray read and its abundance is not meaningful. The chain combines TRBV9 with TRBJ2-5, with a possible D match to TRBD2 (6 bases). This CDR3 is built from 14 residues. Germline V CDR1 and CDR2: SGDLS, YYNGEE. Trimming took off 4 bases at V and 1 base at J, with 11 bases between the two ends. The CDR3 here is CASSSRGFQETQYF. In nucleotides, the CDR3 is TGTGCCAGCAGCTCCCGGGGGTTCCAAGAGACCCAGTACTTC.

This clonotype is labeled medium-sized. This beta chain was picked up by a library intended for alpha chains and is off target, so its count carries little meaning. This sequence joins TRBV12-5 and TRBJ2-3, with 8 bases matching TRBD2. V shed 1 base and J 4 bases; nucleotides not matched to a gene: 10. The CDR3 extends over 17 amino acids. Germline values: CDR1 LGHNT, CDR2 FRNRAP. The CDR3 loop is CASGLARGGRGADTQYF. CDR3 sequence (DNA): TGTGCTAGTGGTTTGGCTCGGGGGGGTAGGGGCGCAGATACGCAGTATTTT.

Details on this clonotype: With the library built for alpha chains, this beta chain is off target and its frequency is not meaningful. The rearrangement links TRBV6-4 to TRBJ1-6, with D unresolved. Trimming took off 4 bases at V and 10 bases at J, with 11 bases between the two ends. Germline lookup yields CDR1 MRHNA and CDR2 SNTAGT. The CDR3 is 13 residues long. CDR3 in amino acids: CASSVGEHSPLHF. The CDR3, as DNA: TGTGCCAGCAGTGTCGGGGAACACTCACCCCTCCACTTT.

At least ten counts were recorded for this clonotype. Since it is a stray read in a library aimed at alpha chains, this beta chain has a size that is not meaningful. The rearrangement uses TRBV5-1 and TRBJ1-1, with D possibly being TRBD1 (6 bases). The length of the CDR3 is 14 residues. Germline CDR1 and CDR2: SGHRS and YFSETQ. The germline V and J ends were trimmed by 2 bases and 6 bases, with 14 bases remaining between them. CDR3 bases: TGCGCCAGCAGCTTATCAGGGGCTGGACCTGAAGCTTTCTTT. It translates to CASSLSGAGPEAFF.

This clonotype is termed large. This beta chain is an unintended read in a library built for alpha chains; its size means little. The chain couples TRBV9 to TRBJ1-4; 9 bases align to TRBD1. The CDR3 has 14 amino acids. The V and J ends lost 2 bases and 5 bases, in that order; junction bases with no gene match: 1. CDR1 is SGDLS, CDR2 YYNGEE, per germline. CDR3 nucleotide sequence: TGTGCCAGCAGCGTGACAGGGGGAAATGAAAAACTGTTTTTT. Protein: CASSVTGGNEKLFF.

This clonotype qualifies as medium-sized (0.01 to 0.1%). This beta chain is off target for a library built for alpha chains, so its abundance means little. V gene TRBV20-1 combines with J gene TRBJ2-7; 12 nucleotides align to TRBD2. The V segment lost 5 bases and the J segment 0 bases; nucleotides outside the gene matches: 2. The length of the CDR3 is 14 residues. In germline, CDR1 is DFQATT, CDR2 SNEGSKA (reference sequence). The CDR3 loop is CSAVTSGGSYEQYF. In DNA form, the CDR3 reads TGCAGTGCTGTGACTAGCGGGGGCTCCTACGAGCAGTACTTC.

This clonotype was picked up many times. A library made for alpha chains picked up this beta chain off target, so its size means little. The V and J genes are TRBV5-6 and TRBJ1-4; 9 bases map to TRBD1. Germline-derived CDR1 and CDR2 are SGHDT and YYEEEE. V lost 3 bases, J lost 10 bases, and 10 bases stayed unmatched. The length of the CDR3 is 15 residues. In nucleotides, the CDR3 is TGTGCCAGCAGCTCCCCGGGACAGGGCTTTGGAAAACTGTTTTTT. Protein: CASSSPGQGFGKLFF.

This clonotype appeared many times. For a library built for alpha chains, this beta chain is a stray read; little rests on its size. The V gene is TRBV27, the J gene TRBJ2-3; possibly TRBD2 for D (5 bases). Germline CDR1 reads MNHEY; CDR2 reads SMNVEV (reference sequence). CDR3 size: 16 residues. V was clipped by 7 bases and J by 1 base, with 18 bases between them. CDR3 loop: CASTFTKSRGTDTQYF. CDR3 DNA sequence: TGTGCCAGCACCTTTACGAAATCGCGGGGCACAGATACGCAGTATTTT.

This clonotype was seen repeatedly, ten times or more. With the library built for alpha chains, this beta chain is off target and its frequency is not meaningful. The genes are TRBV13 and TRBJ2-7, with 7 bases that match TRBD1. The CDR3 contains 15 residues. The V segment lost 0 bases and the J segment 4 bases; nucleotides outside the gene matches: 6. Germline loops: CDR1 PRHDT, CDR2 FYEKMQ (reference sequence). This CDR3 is CASSLGGTVSYEQYF. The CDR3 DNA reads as TGTGCCAGCAGCTTAGGGGGGACAGTCTCGTACGAGCAGTACTTC.

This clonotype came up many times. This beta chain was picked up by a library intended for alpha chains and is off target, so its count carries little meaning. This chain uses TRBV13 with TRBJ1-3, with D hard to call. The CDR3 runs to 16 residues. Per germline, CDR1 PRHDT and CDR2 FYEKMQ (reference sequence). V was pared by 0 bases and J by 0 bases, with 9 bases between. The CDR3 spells CASSLGLQSSGNTIYF. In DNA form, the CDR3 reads TGTGCCAGCAGCTTAGGCCTCCAGAGCTCTGGAAACACCATATATTTT.